This record looks at one T cell receptor beta chain sequence and its context. CDR3 size: 15 residues. V was cut by 0 bases and J by 6 bases, with 13 bases left in between. CDR1 SGHRS and CDR2 YFSETQ come from the germline V gene. Measured with immunoSEQ multiplex PCR; TCRdb has only the in-frame clones, and not every one. The sample lists tens of thousands of clones; about 89% were seen once. The data belong to a study of T cells in narcolepsy. The specimen sequenced was memory (CD45RA-) CD4+ T cells from blood. The rearrangement uses TRBV5-1 and TRBJ2-1; a weak D match, TRBD2 (5 bases). The receptor was isolated from a human donor in good health. This chain's CDR3 is CASSLARVGANEQFF. The DNA for the CDR3 is TGCGCCAGCAGCTTGGCGAGGGTCGGAGCCAATGAGCAGTTCTTC.